Below, 9 T cell receptor beta chains from the same sample are listed, as sequenced in a study of blood T cell repertoires in COVID-19 (dated by TCRdb to about 2020). The receptor library was made with the immunoSEQ multiplex PCR assay. Held by TCRdb, this immuneACCESS table contains in-frame sequences only and omits some clones. Under half of the omission traces to an unresolved V gene where checked; the cause of the rest is unknown. In all, the sample holds hundreds of thousands of clones, and about four fifths of those were seen once. Roughly 10% of the sample goes to the ten largest clones. The source material was peripheral blood. These receptors originate from a man older than 75 with acute or convalescent COVID-19.

The chain recombines TRBV5-1 with TRBJ2-1, with 7 positions matching TRBD2. Trimming took 3 bases from V and 2 from J; bases not matched to a gene: 17. Germline loops: CDR1 SGHRS, CDR2 YFSETQ. There are 19 residues in the CDR3. In DNA form, the CDR3 reads TGCGCCAGCAGCTCGGCAGTTAGAGGCGGGAGAGGGACCTACAATGAGCAGTTCTTC. Protein: CASSSAVRGGRGTYNEQFF.

The rearrangement uses TRBV5-1 and TRBJ1-1; D is perhaps TRBD1 (5 bases). This CDR3 has 13 residues. Germline CDR1 SGHRS, CDR2 YFSETQ. V gave up 0 bases and J gave up 11 bases, with 14 bases separating them. The CDR3 is CASSLGQGNLAFF. The CDR3 nucleotides read TGCGCCAGCAGCTTGGGTCAGGGTAATTTGGCTTTCTTT.

The chain uses TRBV7-2 and TRBJ2-7; 9 bases align to TRBD1. The CDR3 consists of 16 residues. V lost 6 bases, J lost 2 bases, and 11 bases stayed unmatched. CDR1 is SGHTA, CDR2 FQGNSA, per germline. The CDR3 reads CASSSILGQGTYEQYF. DNA for the CDR3: TGTGCCAGCAGTTCCATCCTGGGACAGGGTACCTACGAGCAGTACTTC.

This clone was observed once. The chain couples TRBV5-1 to TRBJ2-2; 8 bases align to TRBD1. The CDR3 is 14 amino acids. Germline V lookup: CDR1 SGHRS, CDR2 YFSETQ. V shed 4 bases, J shed 3 bases, and the junction held 2 bases outside the gene matches. DNA of the CDR3: TGCGCCAGCAGCGGACAGGGTGACACCGGGGAGCTGTTTTTT. This encodes CASSGQGDTGELFF.

V usage is TRBV27 and J usage is TRBJ1-4; 9 bases are shared with TRBD1. V lost 3 bases and J lost 1; bases outside the gene matches: 6. Germline CDR1 MNHEY, CDR2 SMNVEV (reference sequence). The CDR3 has 17 residues. The CDR3 here is CASSFLGQGRTNEKLFF. The DNA for the CDR3 is TGTGCCAGCAGTTTTCTGGGACAGGGTAGAACTAATGAAAAACTGTTTTTT.

This clone was picked up one time. The rearrangement uses TRBV24-1 and TRBJ1-4, with D perhaps TRBD1 (6 bases). This CDR3 has 15 amino acids. CDR1 is KGHDR, CDR2 SFDVKD, per germline. The germline V and J ends were trimmed by 6 bases and 5 bases, with 15 bases remaining between them. The CDR3 region is CATSSGGQPNEKLFF. Here the CDR3 DNA reads TGTGCCACCAGTAGCGGCGGACAGCCAAATGAAAAACTGTTTTTT.

V gene TRBV10-2 combines with J gene TRBJ2-1; 15 bases agree with TRBD2. Trimming took 6 bases from V and 1 from J; bases not matched to a gene: 4. Germline CDR1 and CDR2: WSHSY and SAAADI. This CDR3 is 17 amino acids long. CDR3 amino acids: CASSGLAGGFSYNEQFF. CDR3 in DNA: TGCGCCAGCAGCGGACTAGCGGGGGGGTTTTCCTACAATGAGCAGTTCTTC.

This chain joins TRBV25-1 and TRBJ2-3; D possibly corresponds to TRBD2 (6 bases). CDR1 is MGHDK and CDR2 is SYGVNS in the germline V gene. The CDR3 length is 14 residues. Trimming stripped 7 bases from V and 2 bases from J, with 13 bases between. The CDR3 loop is CASTPGLYTDTQYF. In DNA, the CDR3 is TGTGCCAGCACACCAGGACTATACACAGATACGCAGTATTTT.

V and J are TRBV20-1 and TRBJ2-5; D gene ambiguous. CDR3 length: 10 amino acids. Germline assignment: CDR1 DFQATT and CDR2 SNEGSKA (reference sequence). The V gene lost 6 bases and the J gene lost 5 bases, with 7 bases spanning the gap. CDR3 residues: CSALSETQYF. The CDR3 bases are TGCAGTGCCCTTAGCGAGACCCAGTACTTC.